Below, 30 T cell receptor beta chains from the same sample are listed, as sequenced in a study of blood T cells in healthy people across ages. Using a J-beta primer mix together with a sample-barcoded 5' primer, a second PCR was run for 7 to 11 cycles. One entry per CDR3 protein results from TCRdb running MiXCR on the 5' RACE reads. The sample lists 1.5 million to 2 million distinct CDR3 sequences; about two fifths were seen once. The material sequenced was blood. The receptors shown here come from a human donor in good health.

The genes are TRBV24-1 and TRBJ2-3; 7 bases agree with TRBD1. The length of the CDR3 is 15 residues. The V and J ends lost 7 bases and 0 bases, in that order; junction bases with no gene match: 6. Per the germline V gene, CDR1 is KGHDR and CDR2 is SFDVKD. The CDR3 DNA reads as TGTGCCACCAGCGGGACAGTAACAAGCACAGATACGCAGTATTTT. This gives the protein CATSGTVTSTDTQYF.

V gene TRBV20-1 combines with J gene TRBJ1-1; 8 positions match TRBD1. Germline V gives CDR1 DFQATT, CDR2 SNEGSKA (reference sequence). Trimming removed 6 bases from V and 1 base from J; junction bases left unmatched: 13. The CDR3 extends over 16 amino acids. CDR3 coding DNA: TGCAGTGCCCCCAGGGGGTCAGGGGGCTCGAACACTGAAGCTTTCTTT. The encoded protein is CSAPRGSGGSNTEAFF.

V gene TRBV5-1 combines with J gene TRBJ2-7; tentatively, D is TRBD1 (7 bases). The V and J ends lost 7 bases and 5 bases respectively, with 22 bases between them. This CDR3 has 15 amino acids. Germline V gene data show CDR1 as SGHRS and CDR2 as YFSETQ. This CDR3 is CASSEGSGGSNEQYF. CDR3 coding DNA: TGCGCCAGCTCCGAAGGGTCAGGGGGGAGCAACGAGCAGTACTTC.

The chain recombines TRBV5-1 with TRBJ2-7; D is perhaps TRBD2 (8 bases). V lost 1 base and J lost 5, with 31 bases in between. Germline V lookup: CDR1 SGHRS, CDR2 YFSETQ. The CDR3 runs to 20 residues. Here the CDR3 DNA reads TGCGCCAGCAGCTTGTCTGGGTACTATACCCGGGAGGGGGCGAGAGACGAGCAGTACTTC. As protein: CASSLSGYYTREGARDEQYF. The variable domain in full, completed from reference TRBV5-1 and TRBJ2-7, reads KAGVTQTPRYLIKTRGQQVTLSCSPISGHRSVSWYQQTPGQGLQFLFEYFSETQRNKGNFPGRFSGRQFSNSRSEMNVSTLELGDSALYLCASSLSGYYTREGARDEQYFGPGTRLTVT.

This clonotype was seen only a few times. A read error may produce the germline difference seen at one junction end. The chain couples TRBV7-6 to TRBJ2-5; D may be TRBD1 (5 bases). Per germline, CDR1 SGHVS and CDR2 FNYEAQ. There are 13 residues in the CDR3. The CDR3 DNA reads as TGTGCTAGCAGCTTAGGGGAAAATCAGCCCCAGTACTTC. Translation gives CASSLGENQPQYF.

The chain recombines TRBV4-1 with TRBJ2-1; D perhaps matches TRBD1 (6 bases). Trimming cost V 1 base and J 4 bases, with 14 bases left between them. This CDR3 spans 16 amino acids. Germline CDR1 MGHRA, CDR2 YSYEKL. Written as DNA, the CDR3 is TGCGCCAGCAGCCAAGGGCGAGGTCAGGGGTACAATGAGCAGTTCTTC. This gives the protein CASSQGRGQGYNEQFF.

This chain joins TRBV12-3 or TRBV12-4 and TRBJ2-7; TRBD2 might be the D (5 bases). The length of the CDR3 is 13 residues. V was cut by 6 bases and J by 4 bases, with 13 bases left in between. The chain's CDR3 is CASRDSSGYEQYF. The CDR3 DNA sequence: TGTGCCAGCAGGGACTCTTCGGGGTACGAGCAGTACTTC.

The V and J genes are TRBV6-1 and TRBJ2-3; a weak D match, TRBD1 (6 bases). The CDR3 is made up of 15 amino acids. Germline CDR1 MNHNS, CDR2 SASEGT. The ends were cut back, 6 bases at V and 1 base at J, with 14 bases in the middle. CDR3 DNA sequence: TGTGCCAGCAGAGGCCTTGGGGGCCGCACAGATACGCAGTATTTT. The encoded protein is CASRGLGGRTDTQYF.

Comments on this clonotype: Being one base from a much bigger clone, this may be a read error. This chain uses TRBV6-6 with TRBJ2-3; the D is unclear. Per germline, CDR1 MNHNY and CDR2 SVGAGI (reference sequence). V lost 11 bases and J 6 bases, leaving 15 bases between the germline ends. This CDR3 is built from 12 residues. Here the CDR3 reads CAGTSPPDTQYF. For the CDR3, the DNA is TGTGCCGGCACATCACCACCGGATACGCAGTATTTT.

This chain connects TRBV6-6 to TRBJ1-2; 7 nucleotides match TRBD1. This CDR3 comprises 16 residues. Germline loops: CDR1 MNHNY, CDR2 SVGAGI (reference sequence). Unmatched junction bases numbered 7, after V lost 0 bases and J lost 3 bases. This CDR3 is CASSYSPNDRDYGYTF. As DNA, the CDR3 is TGTGCCAGCAGTTACTCACCAAACGACAGGGACTATGGCTACACCTTC.

This clonotype was seen at least ten times. The chain links TRBV29-1 to TRBJ2-1; perhaps D is TRBD1 or TRBD2 (6 bases each). Germline values: CDR1 SQVTM, CDR2 ANQGSEA. The CDR3 is 15 amino acids. Trimming shortened V by 4 bases and J by 2 bases, and 15 bases separated the two germline ends. The CDR3 spells CSVVGGQGTYNEQFF. Here the CDR3 DNA reads TGCAGCGTTGTAGGAGGGCAGGGGACCTACAATGAGCAGTTCTTC.

Only a few counts were recorded for this clonotype. The J gene is TRBJ2-1, the V gene TRBV2, with TRBD2 matching over 9 bases. CDR3 length equals 15 residues. Losses at the gene ends were 4 bases for V and 8 bases for J; bases not matched to a gene: 9. Germline values: CDR1 SNHLY, CDR2 FYNNEI. The CDR3 DNA follows: TGTGCCAGCAGTGGTAGCGGGGGAGGTCCCCATGAGCAGTTCTTC. It translates to CASSGSGGGPHEQFF.

This chain links TRBV7-3 with TRBJ2-4; 7 bases match TRBD1. V gave up 5 bases and J gave up 13 bases; unmatched junction bases: 11. The CDR3 covers 13 residues. CDR1 and CDR2 from the germline V gene are SGHTA and FQGTGA. The CDR3 nucleotides read TGTGCCAGCAGCCGGGACAGCATAAATGAGCAGTACTTC. This encodes CASSRDSINEQYF.

CDR3 amino acids: CASQGGVQTGELFF. Written as DNA, the CDR3 is TGTGCCAGCCAAGGGGGAGTTCAGACCGGGGAGCTGTTTTTT. This chain links TRBV6-6 with TRBJ2-2; D is possibly TRBD1 (6 bases). V was cut by 8 bases and J by 5 bases, with 15 bases left in between. The CDR3 is 14 residues long. Germline V gene data show CDR1 as MNHNY and CDR2 as SVGAGI (reference sequence).

The chain links TRBV7-2 to TRBJ1-5; a possible D gene is TRBD1 (6 bases). Germline V gene sequence: CDR1 SGHTA, CDR2 FQGNSA. The CDR3 contains 15 residues. The germline V and J ends were trimmed by 5 bases and 5 bases, with 16 bases remaining between them. CDR3 bases: TGTGCCAGCAGCCCACAACCGGACAGAGATCAGCCCCAGCATTTT. Protein product: CASSPQPDRDQPQHF.

The chain joins TRBV7-2 to TRBJ2-5, with D maybe TRBD2 (6 bases). Germline CDR1 and CDR2: SGHTA and FQGNSA. This CDR3 region has 14 residues. V was shortened by 7 bases and J by 7 bases, with 19 bases between the two germline ends. The CDR3 is CASNPDLLGGTQYF. CDR3 nucleotides: TGTGCCAGCAACCCGGACTTGCTCGGGGGGACCCAGTACTTC.

The chain links TRBV6-5 to TRBJ1-1; no reliable D call. There are 14 residues in the CDR3. V was shortened by 6 bases and J by 1 base, with 12 bases between the two germline ends. Germline assignment: CDR1 MNHEY and CDR2 SVGAGI. CDR3 protein: CASRGVRENTEAFF. The CDR3 region has the DNA TGTGCCAGCAGAGGTGTTCGTGAGAACACTGAAGCTTTCTTT.

V gene TRBV2 combines with J gene TRBJ1-5; D is ambiguous. Per the germline V gene, CDR1 is SNHLY and CDR2 is FYNNEI. There are 15 residues in the CDR3. The V gene lost 0 bases and the J gene lost 8 bases, with 14 bases spanning the gap. The CDR3 sequence: CASSEANPEFEPQHF. In nucleotides, the CDR3 is TGTGCCAGCAGTGAAGCCAACCCTGAATTTGAGCCCCAGCATTTT.

J is TRBJ2-5 and V is TRBV12-3 or TRBV12-4; D perhaps matches TRBD2 (5 bases). This CDR3 has 12 residues. Trimming pared 4 bases from V and 11 bases from J, leaving 14 bases between. CDR3: CASSYTLGEQYF. In nucleotides, the CDR3 is TGTGCCAGCAGTTATACTTTGGGAGAGCAGTACTTC.

In its sample, this clonotype was seen a few times. The chain is built from TRBV18 and TRBJ2-1; 7 bases are shared with TRBD1. The CDR3 length is 15 residues. CDR1 is KGHSH, CDR2 LQKENI, per germline. J lost 5 bases, V lost 5 bases, and 9 bases had no gene match. The CDR3 here is CASSWGQIANNEQFF. As DNA, the CDR3 is TGTGCCAGCTCATGGGGACAGATAGCCAACAATGAGCAGTTCTTC. Filled out from reference TRBV18 and TRBJ2-1, the complete variable domain reads NAGVMQNPRHLVRRRGQEARLRCSPMKGHSHVYWYRQLPEEGLKFMVYLQKENIIDESGMPKERFSAEFPKEGPSILRIQQVVRGDSAAYFCASSWGQIANNEQFFGPGTRLTVL.

The genes are TRBV15 and TRBJ2-1; no clear D gene. The CDR3 is made up of 13 amino acids. Trimming took 0 bases from V and 13 from J, leaving 13 bases between them. Germline V gene lookup returns CDR1 LNHNV and CDR2 YYDKDF (reference sequence). The CDR3 sequence is CATSRDQHSPQFF. The CDR3 DNA follows: TGTGCCACCAGCAGAGATCAACATTCACCCCAGTTCTTC.

The genes are TRBV15 and TRBJ1-1; D possibly corresponds to TRBD1 (5 bases). V lost 0 bases to trimming and J lost 7 bases, with 9 bases between them. The germline V gene has CDR1 LNHNV and CDR2 YYDKDF (reference sequence). The CDR3 length is 13 residues. The CDR3 is CATSRDRQLEAFF. In DNA form, the CDR3 reads TGTGCCACCAGCAGAGATCGACAGCTTGAAGCTTTCTTT.

V and J are TRBV7-2 and TRBJ2-5; 11 nucleotides align to TRBD2. Germline trimming cut 1 base from V and 2 bases from J; bases unmatched to any gene: 3. The V gene's germline CDR1 is SGHTA and CDR2 FQGNSA. This CDR3 region has 16 residues. The CDR3 nucleotides are TGTGCCAGCAGCTTAGTAAGGACTAGCGGGCAAGAGACCCAGTACTTC. It is translated as CASSLVRTSGQETQYF.

The chain couples TRBV28 to TRBJ2-3; D remains ambiguous. This CDR3 contains 13 residues. CDR1 is MDHEN and CDR2 is SYDVKM in the germline V gene. Trimming removed 6 bases at V and 2 bases at J, with 9 bases between. The CDR3 bases are TGTGCCAGCAGGAGTAGTTTCACAGATACGCAGTATTTT. Amino acid sequence: CASRSSFTDTQYF. Together with reference TRBV28 and TRBJ2-3, the CDR3 gives the full variable domain: DVKVTQSSRYLVKRTGEKVFLECVQDMDHENMFWYRQDPGLGLRLIYFSYDVKMKEKGDIPEGYSVSREKKERFSLILESASTNQTSMYLCASRSSFTDTQYFGPGTRLTVL.

This clonotype was seen more than once but under ten times. A much more abundant neighbour one base away suggests this may be a read error. The CDR3 loop reads CASSWARDNYGYTF. Written as DNA, the CDR3 is TGTGCCAGCAGCTGGGCACGGGATAACTATGGCTACACCTTC. The chain has TRBV7-2 and TRBJ1-2; D not resolved. Deletions cut 4 bases from V and 1 base from J, with 10 bases between. The CDR3 has 14 amino acids. Germline CDR1 and CDR2: SGHTA and FQGNSA.

Regarding this clonotype: One end of the junction is discordant with germline, which a read error may explain. The CDR3 DNA follows: TGTGCCGGCAGTGAAGAAGCGGGGGGGCCAACCGGGGAGCTGTTTTTT. It encodes CAGSEEAGGPTGELFF. The chain uses TRBV6-1 and TRBJ2-2, with 10 bases identical to TRBD2. Germline V lookup: CDR1 MNHNS, CDR2 SASEGT. The length of the CDR3 is 16 residues.

The V call is TRBV7-2, the J call TRBJ2-5; TRBD1 matches at 7 bases. The J call may be faulty, since TRBJ2-7 better matches the DNA end. CDR1 and CDR2 (germline): SGHTA, FQGNSA. The CDR3 sequence is 15 residues long. CDR3: CASSINFGTVYEQYF. DNA for the CDR3: TGTGCCAGCAGTATAAACTTCGGGACAGTCTACGAGCAGTACTTC.

This clonotype occurred a few times. This chain uses TRBV2 with TRBJ2-3; D call uncertain. The CDR3 spans 16 residues. Germline CDR1 is SNHLY and CDR2 is FYNNEI. V was clipped by 4 bases and J by 0 bases, with 14 bases between them. The CDR3 spells CASSGGGETSTDTQYF. The CDR3 DNA follows: TGTGCCAGCAGTGGAGGTGGTGAAACTAGCACAGATACGCAGTATTTT.

V usage is TRBV6-6 and J usage is TRBJ1-1; no firm D call. The germline CDR1 and CDR2 sequences are MNHNY and SVGAGI (reference sequence). V was pared by 7 bases and J by 12 bases, with 18 bases between. This CDR3 is built from 12 residues. In nucleotides, the CDR3 is TGTGCCAGCAAGGACGGAAACCGCGAGTCTTTCTTT. Translated: CASKDGNRESFF.

V is TRBV7-9 and J is TRBJ2-4, with TRBD1 as a possible D gene (6 bases). The J call is in doubt because the DNA end fits TRBJ2-7 better. This CDR3 is built from 14 residues. The germline V gene has CDR1 SEHNR and CDR2 FQNEAQ (reference sequence). In DNA form, the CDR3 reads TGTGCCAGCAGCCTATACAGGGAATCCAGCGAGCAGTACTTC. It encodes CASSLYRESSEQYF.